These 2 T cell receptor beta chains were all obtained from the same sample, sequenced in a study of cytomegalovirus exposure and HLA in healthy donors (dated by TCRdb to the late 2010s). Libraries were made using the immunoSEQ multiplex PCR assay. For the multiplex PCR, a mixture combining 60 forward primers for TCR Vbeta segments and 13 reverse primers for TCR Jbeta segments was used. Sourced from immuneACCESS, this table was stored by TCRdb with only in-frame sequences that have V and J called. A share of the clones is absent; for the studies checked, an unresolved V gene accounts for under half, and the remainder has no known explanation. For this sample the table gives fewer than 200,000 clones, of which 71% were detected only once. In total, the top ten clones hold approximately 2.8% of the sample. The sample was PBMCs. The receptors come from a woman aged 25 to 45 in good health and CMV-seronegative.

The gene calls are TRBV29-1 and TRBJ1-4, with D hard to call. The CDR3 runs 13 residues. The germline V and J ends were trimmed by 4 bases and 14 bases, with 20 bases remaining between them. The germline CDR1 and CDR2 sequences are SQVTM and ANQGSEA. CDR3 residues: CSVVGDSDRGLFF. The CDR3 DNA reads TGCAGCGTTGTCGGTGACTCAGACCGTGGGCTGTTTTTT.

The chain carries TRBV29-1 and TRBJ2-1; 8 bases map to TRBD2. Germline V gene data show CDR1 as SQVTM and CDR2 as ANQGSEA. The CDR3 totals 13 residues. Trimming removed 6 bases from V and 7 bases from J; junction bases left unmatched: 8. DNA of the CDR3: TGCAGCGTGTGGGGTGCTAGCGGGAATGAGCAGTTCTTC. The encoded protein is CSVWGASGNEQFF.